A single T cell receptor (beta chain) is shown here with its context. This record comes from a study of shared clonotypes between healthy human individuals. Libraries were prepared by immunoSEQ multiplex PCR; TCRdb keeps only in-frame clonotypes and omits some of them. This table has around 500,000 clones, around 73% appearing once. The CDR3 spans 11 residues. CDR1 MNHEY and CDR2 SVGAGI come from the germline V gene. After removal of 6 bases from V and 11 bases from J, the junction contained 6 bases not matched to a gene. Each of the donors was a healthy adult who was HIV-negative and had not had a recent acute infection or vaccination. All the donors were Caucasian adults who lived in Nashville, Tennessee.

The TCR sequence derives from a woman aged 40 to 50 in good health. Some clones in this sample may be carry-over from other donors' samples. The material sequenced was PBMCs. The rearrangement links TRBV6-5 to TRBJ1-1; 7 bases are a match to TRBD1. Here the CDR3 reads CASSHDRAAFF. The CDR3 coding sequence is TGTGCCAGCAGCCACGACAGGGCTGCTTTCTTT.